In this sample, the clone carrying this T cell receptor beta chain turned up many times. Its target is not known. Unique molecular identifiers were incorporated during preparation of the TCRbeta library. From the PCR reads, TCRdb called clonotypes with MiXCR, one entry per CDR3 protein. Among about 200,000 distinct CDR3 sequences listed, 6.3% were seen once. This entry is derived from a study of T-cell reconstitution after alpha-beta-depleted transplantation in children. Study-wide points: Diversity of TCRbeta at day 60 was high in some patients, arising from surviving recipient T cells and thymic progenitors. Reportedly, roughly two months post-transplant, alpha-beta T cells arose from several hundred expanded graft clones. Newly produced T cells mostly provided counts and TCRbeta diversity after one year, as hyperexpanded clones declined.

With 3 bases clipped from V and 2 bases from J, the junction kept 5 bases outside the gene matches. Germline V gene data show CDR1 as LGHNA and CDR2 as YSLEER. The CDR3 is made up of 15 amino acids. This clonotype was obtained from a girl under three years old with combined immunodeficiency, due to receive a stem cell transplant. Material: PBMCs, obtained before TCRalphabeta/CD19-depleted stem cell transplant. V is TRBV4-3 and J is TRBJ1-2, with 8 bases matching TRBD1. The CDR3 region is CASSHGTGVNYGYTF. In DNA, the CDR3 is TGCGCCAGCAGCCATGGGACAGGCGTAAACTATGGCTACACCTTC.